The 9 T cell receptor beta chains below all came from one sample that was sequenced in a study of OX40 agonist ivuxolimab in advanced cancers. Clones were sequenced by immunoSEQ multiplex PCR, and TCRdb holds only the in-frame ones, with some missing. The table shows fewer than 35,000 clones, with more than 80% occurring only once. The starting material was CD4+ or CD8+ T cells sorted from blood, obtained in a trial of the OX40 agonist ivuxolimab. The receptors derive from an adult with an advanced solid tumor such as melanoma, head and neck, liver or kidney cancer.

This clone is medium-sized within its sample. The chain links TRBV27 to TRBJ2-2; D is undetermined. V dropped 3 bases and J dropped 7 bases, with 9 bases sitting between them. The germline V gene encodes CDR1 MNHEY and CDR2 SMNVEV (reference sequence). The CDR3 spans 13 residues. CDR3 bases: TGTGCCAGCAGTTTCACCGGTGGCGGGGAGCTGTTTTTT. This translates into CASSFTGGGELFF.

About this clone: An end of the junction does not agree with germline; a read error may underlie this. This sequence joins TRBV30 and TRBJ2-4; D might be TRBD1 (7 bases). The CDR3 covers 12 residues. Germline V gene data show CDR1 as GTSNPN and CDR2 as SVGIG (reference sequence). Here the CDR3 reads CAWSVGGPGSVF. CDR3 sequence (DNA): TGTGCCTGGAGTGTAGGGGGCCCCGGGAGTGTGTTC.

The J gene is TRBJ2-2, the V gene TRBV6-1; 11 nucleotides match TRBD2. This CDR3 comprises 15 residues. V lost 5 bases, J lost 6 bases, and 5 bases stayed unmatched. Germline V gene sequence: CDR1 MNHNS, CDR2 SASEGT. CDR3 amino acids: CASSIAGGYAGELFF. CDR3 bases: TGTGCCAGCAGTATAGCGGGGGGGTACGCCGGGGAGCTGTTTTTT.

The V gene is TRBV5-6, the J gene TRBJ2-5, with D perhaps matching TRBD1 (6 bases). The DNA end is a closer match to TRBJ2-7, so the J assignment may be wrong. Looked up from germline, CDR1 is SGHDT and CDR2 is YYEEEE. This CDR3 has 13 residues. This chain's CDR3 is CASSFYRAHEQYF. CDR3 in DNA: TGTGCCAGCAGCTTTTACAGGGCTCACGAGCAGTACTTC.

In nucleotides, the CDR3 is TGTGCCAGCAGCTTGGGTCGGGACACTGAAGCTTTCTTT. Translating gives CASSLGRDTEAFF. This chain joins TRBV5-8 and TRBJ1-1; D unresolved. CDR3 length: 13 residues. Germline-derived CDR1 and CDR2 are SGHTS and YDEGEE. V was clipped by 0 bases and J by 3 bases, with 6 bases between them. Filled out from reference TRBV5-8 and TRBJ1-1, the complete variable domain reads EAGVTQSPTHLIKTRGQQATLRCSPISGHTSVYWYQQALGLGLQFLLWYDEGEERNRGNFPPRFSGRQFPNYSSELNVNALELEDSALYLCASSLGRDTEAFFGQGTRLTVV.

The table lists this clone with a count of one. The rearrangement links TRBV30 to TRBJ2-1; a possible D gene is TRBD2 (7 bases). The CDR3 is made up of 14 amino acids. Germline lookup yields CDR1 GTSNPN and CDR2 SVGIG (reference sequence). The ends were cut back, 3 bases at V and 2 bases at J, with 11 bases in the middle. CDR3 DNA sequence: TGTGCCTGGAGACCGGGGGGCGCCTACAATGAGCAGTTCTTC. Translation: CAWRPGGAYNEQFF. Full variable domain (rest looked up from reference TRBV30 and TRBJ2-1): SQTIHQWPATLVQPVGSPLSLECTVEGTSNPNLYWYRQAAGRGLQLLFYSVGIGQISSEVPQNLSASRPQDRQFILSSKKLLLSDSGFYLCAWRPGGAYNEQFFGPGTRLTVL.

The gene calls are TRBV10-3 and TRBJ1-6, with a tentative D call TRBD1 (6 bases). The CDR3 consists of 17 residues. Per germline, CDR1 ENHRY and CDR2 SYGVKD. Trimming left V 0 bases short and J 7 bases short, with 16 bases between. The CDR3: CAISESPGGGRNSPLHF. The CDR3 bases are TGTGCCATCAGTGAGTCTCCGGGTGGGGGCAGAAATTCACCCCTCCACTTT.

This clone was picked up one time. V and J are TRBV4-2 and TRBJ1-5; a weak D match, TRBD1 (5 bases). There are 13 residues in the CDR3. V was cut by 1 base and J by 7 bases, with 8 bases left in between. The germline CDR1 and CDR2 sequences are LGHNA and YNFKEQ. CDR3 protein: CASSQARGQPQHF. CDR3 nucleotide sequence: TGTGCCAGCAGCCAAGCTAGGGGACAGCCCCAGCATTTT.

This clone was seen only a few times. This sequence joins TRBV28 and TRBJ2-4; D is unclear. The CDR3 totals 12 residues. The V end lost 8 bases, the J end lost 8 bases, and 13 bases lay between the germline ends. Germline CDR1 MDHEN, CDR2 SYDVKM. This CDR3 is CASGSSGYIQYF. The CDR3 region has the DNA TGTGCCAGCGGATCTAGTGGATACATTCAGTACTTC.